This T cell receptor (beta chain) was found in a study of blood T cell repertoires in COVID-19 (TCRdb year 2020). Background for the entire study: Collaborator samples came from the United States, Italy and Spain and covered acute and convalescent phases of COVID-19. The prospective study material was composed of cDNA or gDNA derived from T cells, B-cell-depleted T cells, or PBMCs. The dataset comprised deeply sampled blood TCRbeta repertoires from subjects exposed to, actively infected with, or recovered from COVID-19. A freely available public database, intended as a resource for researchers studying the immune response to SARS-CoV-2, is where the repertoires were released. The samples were drawn from the first 160 participants of the ongoing ImmuneRACE study and from under 1,500 subjects provided by 6 global collaborators. A de-identified subject ID, COVID-19 status, age in years and sex were almost always included in the sample metadata. HLA class I and class II types, where available, came from metadata supplied by the sample provider rather than from assay-based typing.

The V end gives up 4 bases and the J end 1 base, leaving 5 bases in the junction not matched to a gene. For CDR1 and CDR2, the germline V gene lists SGDLS and YYNGEE. The CDR3 has 14 amino acids, counting the end cysteine and phenylalanine. The kept DNA is CDR3 alone, 42 bases in frame from the first base. The collaborating institutions used their own protocols to collect whole blood in K2EDTA tubes. For TCRbeta analysis, collaborators shipped samples as frozen whole blood, isolated PBMCs, or DNA extracted from either of those sample types. What the study reported, not specific to this receptor: How much clinical and demographic metadata was included differed by source and by participant, and the metadata was provided uncurated.

On this clone: Its binding antigen is unknown. It has no much larger one-base neighbor in the sample; base qualities were not kept.

TCRbeta CDR3 regions were amplified from genomic DNA by means of the immunoSEQ Assay, a bias-controlled multiplex PCR. Regarding the original processing steps: Nucleated cell counts per sample were estimated from amplification of reference gene primers within the assay. To quantify the absolute abundance of each unique TCRbeta CDR3 rearrangement, sequence reads were collapsed and filtered. For each sample, productive Simpson clonality was calculated by taking the square root of Simpson's diversity index across productive rearrangements. In its TCRdb copy, this immuneACCESS table keeps in-frame sequences only and misses some clones. Where compared with another copy, unresolved V genes explain less than half of these, and the others have no known cause. That table is the source of V, J and clone size, and D and trimming were worked out from the DNA. This sample gives 80,000 or so clones in total; about nine tenths of them show up just once. The ten largest clones capture less than 2.5% of the sample.

The source material was peripheral blood. The source of this sequence is a man between 45 and 60 years old with acute or convalescent COVID-19. Recombination connected TRBV9 to TRBJ2-7; the junction holds 7 bases that match TRBD1. The bases read TGTGCCAGCAGCTCCGTGGACAGGTCCTACGAGCAGTACTTC. Its translation reads: CASSSVDRSYEQYF.